These T cell receptor beta chains were read from a single sample in a study of blood T cell repertoires in COVID-19. Some clones are missing from TCRdb's copy, which holds only in-frame ones; the method was immunoSEQ multiplex PCR. The sample lists about 50,000 clones, approximately 91% occurring once. Sequencing was performed on peripheral blood. These receptors originate from a man aged 45-60 years with active COVID-19. Both conserved end residues are part of each CDR3. A D gene is named only where the DNA matches it firmly. Clone size is stated in some rows and not others, as once, few, many or a class when expanded.

j_gene | d_gene | v_gene | abundance | CDR3nt | CDR3aa
TRBJ2-7 | TRBD1 | TRBV19 | . | TGTGCCAGTAGTATAGTAATCCTGGGACAGGGTCCCCACGAGCAGTACTTC | CASSIVILGQGPHEQYF
TRBJ2-1 | . | TRBV6-1 | . | TGTGCCAGCAGTGAAAGAGGGAACCTTAGGAATGAGCAGTTCTTC | CASSERGNLRNEQFF
TRBJ2-5 | . | TRBV7-2 | . | TGTGCCAGCAGCTTACGCCCTTACCTACAAGAGACCCAGTACTTC | CASSLRPYLQETQYF
TRBJ1-6 | . | TRBV5-5 | once | TGTGCCAGCAGCCCGGGGGAGGGTGGGCATTCACCCCTCCACTTT | CASSPGEGGHSPLHF
TRBJ2-7 | TRBD2 | TRBV12-3/TRBV12-4 | . | TGTGCCAGCAGTCTAGGACTAGCTGGCGAGCAGTACTTC | CASSLGLAGEQYF
TRBJ1-1 | TRBD1 | TRBV10-3 | . | TGTGCCATCAGTGCATCTTGGAGGGGGCCTTACCCTGAAGCTTTCTTT | CAISASWRGPYPEAFF
TRBJ1-5 | . | TRBV2 | . | TGTGCCAGCAGCCTCGAGGCCAGAAGAAATCAGCCCCAGCATTTT | CASSLEARRNQPQHF
TRBJ1-5 | . | TRBV6-5 | . | TGTGCCAGCAGTACAGGCCGCGGCAATCAGCCCCAGCATTTT | CASSTGRGNQPQHF
TRBJ1-4 | . | TRBV10-2 | once | TGCGCCAGTCGACGGGAAAAGGGTGAAAAACTGTTTTTT | CASRREKGEKLFF
TRBJ2-7 | TRBD2 | TRBV4-2 | . | TGTGCCAGCAGCCCCGCGGCCACTAGCGGATCCTACGAGCAGTACTTC | CASSPAATSGSYEQYF
TRBJ2-2 | . | TRBV18 | . | TGTGCCAGCTCACCATTTCGGCAGGCGAACACCGGGGAGCTGTTTTTT | CASSPFRQANTGELFF
TRBJ1-1 | TRBD1 | TRBV19 | . | TGTGCCAGTAAAAGGGACTGGACAGGGCCTATGAACACTGAAGCTTTCTTT | CASKRDWTGPMNTEAFF
TRBJ2-2 | . | TRBV19 | . | TGTGCCAGTAGCACCCTAGGCGGGGCGAACACCGGGGAGCTGTTTTTT | CASSTLGGANTGELFF
TRBJ2-1 | TRBD2 | TRBV28 | . | TGTGCCAGCGGCTCCCTTCGGGGGGGGGACTCCTACAATGAGCAGTTCTTC | CASGSLRGGDSYNEQFF
TRBJ1-4 | . | TRBV7-9 | . | TGTGCCAGCAGCTTAGAGGGAGGGGGTGAAAAACTGTTTTTT | CASSLEGGGEKLFF
TRBJ1-1 | . | TRBV5-4 | . | TGTGCCAGCAGCTGGATGGACCTCGGGAAAGCTTTCTTT | CASSWMDLGKAFF
TRBJ2-2 | . | TRBV25-1 | once | TGTGCCAGCATGGAGGCCAGGGGCGACACCGGGGAGCTGTTTTTT | CASMEARGDTGELFF
TRBJ1-4 | TRBD1 | TRBV28 | . | TGTGCCAGCAGCCCCCCGGTGGGCCGGGACAGGCTGTTTTTT | CASSPPVGRDRLFF
TRBJ2-2 | . | TRBV6-4 | once | TGTGCCAGCAGTGACTCGAGTACCGGGGAGCTGTTTTTT | CASSDSSTGELFF
TRBJ2-7 | . | TRBV4-3 | . | TGCGCCAGCAGCCCAGGGGAGGGGGGGGCCTACGAGCAGTACTTC | CASSPGEGGAYEQYF
TRBJ1-2 | . | TRBV5-1 | . | TGCGCCAGCAGCTTCCGGGAGATTGGTTCTGGCTACACCTTC | CASSFREIGSGYTF
TRBJ1-1 | TRBD1 | TRBV5-4 | . | TGTGCCAGCAGCAGTAACAGGGGGCGTAACACTGAAGCTTTCTTT | CASSSNRGRNTEAFF
TRBJ1-1 | TRBD1 | TRBV5-1 | . | TGCGCCAGCAGCTTGGCCGCAGGGACAGTCACTGAAGCTTTCTTT | CASSLAAGTVTEAFF
TRBJ2-1 | TRBD2 | TRBV7-2 | few | TGTGCCAGCAGCTCGCGGCGGGAGGGGAGCGATGAGCAGTTCTTC | CASSSRREGSDEQFF
TRBJ2-2 | TRBD1 | TRBV10-1 | once | TGCGCCAGCAGTGAGTCAGGACAGGGAAGGCGGGAGCTGTTTTTT | CASSESGQGRRELFF
TRBJ2-2 | . | TRBV4-2 | . | TGTGCCAGCAGCCTAGGTAGCGGACTAAACACCGGGGAGCTGTTTTTT | CASSLGSGLNTGELFF
TRBJ2-7 | TRBD1 | TRBV5-6 | . | TGTGCCAGCAGCACCGACAGGGCCAGCGAGCAGTACTTC | CASSTDRASEQYF
TRBJ1-2 | TRBD1 | TRBV20-1 | . | TGCAGTGCTAGTATTGTGCAGGGGGCTTCGGGCTACACCTTC | CSASIVQGASGYTF
TRBJ2-5 | TRBD2 | TRBV5-5 | . | TGTGCCAGCAGCCCCCGACTAGCGGAAGAGACCCAGTACTTC | CASSPRLAEETQYF
TRBJ2-1 | TRBD2 | TRBV7-8 | . | TGTGCCAGCAGCTTAGCGCCAAGCGGGGGAAGTTTTGAGCAGTTCTTC | CASSLAPSGGSFEQFF
TRBJ2-7 | TRBD2 | TRBV11-2 | . | TGTGCCAGCAGCCCTGGTAGCGGGAGCTCCTACGAGCAGTACTTC | CASSPGSGSSYEQYF
TRBJ1-6 | TRBD1 | TRBV7-6 | . | TGTGCCAGCAGCAAAATACCGGGACAGAATTCACCCCTCCACTTT | CASSKIPGQNSPLHF
TRBJ1-6 | . | TRBV11-3 | few | TGTGCCAGCAGCCTAGGACAGAATAATTCACCCCTCCACTTT | CASSLGQNNSPLHF
TRBJ2-5 | TRBD1 | TRBV5-1 | . | TGCGCCAGCAGCAAAGAGCCGACAGGGATAGCAGAGACCCAGTACTTC | CASSKEPTGIAETQYF
TRBJ2-1 | TRBD2 | TRBV2 | . | TGTGCCAGCCTTCTTGGGACTACGACAAATGAGCAGTTCTTC | CASLLGTTTNEQFF